This T cell receptor (beta chain) came from a study of blood T cell repertoires in COVID-19. Whole-study context: Whether acute or convalescent, the COVID-19 samples came from the United States, Italy and Spain. PBMCs, B-cell-depleted T cells, or T cells provided the cDNA or gDNA that made up the material.

This CDR3 is built from 15 residues. The germline V and J ends were trimmed by 6 bases and 4 bases, with 15 bases remaining between them. Germline assignment: CDR1 LNHDA and CDR2 SQIVND (reference sequence). Original processing notes: Amplification with reference gene primers provided the estimates of nucleated cell counts. Profiled with immunoSEQ multiplex PCR; TCRdb holds only in-frame clones, not every one. D and trimming were read from the DNA, whereas the V and J calls and clone size are those reported in that table. The sample records approximately 94,000 clones, 70% to 90% being singletons. Specimen: peripheral blood. The receptor's source is a man aged 50-59 years with active or convalescent COVID-19. The chain is built from TRBV19 and TRBJ1-4, with TRBD1 as a possible D gene (5 bases). The CDR3 sequence is CASSPTPGINEKLFF. CDR3 nucleotides: TGTGCCAGTAGCCCCACGCCAGGGATTAATGAAAAACTGTTTTTT.